A selection of T cell receptor beta chains follows, all from one sample in a study of T-cell reconstitution after alpha-beta-depleted transplantation in children. TCRdb ran MiXCR on the PCR reads and lists one entry per CDR3 protein. The sample holds 600,000 to 700,000 distinct CDR3 sequences, around 17% seen once. The sequencing here drew on PBMCs from the stem cell graft donor, taken from the stem cell graft. These receptors came from a human donor who donated a stem cell graft to a child with acute myeloid leukemia. Both conserved end residues are part of each CDR3. The D gene is left open where the match is weak. Clone size is given for some rows only: seen once, a few or many times, or a class if the clone is expanded.

TRBJ2-3 TRBV5-6 NA few TGTGCCAGCAGATCCGTTGACACTTACACAGATACGCAGTATTTT CASRSVDTYTDTQYF
TRBJ2-5 TRBV6-1 TRBD1 NA TGTGCCAGCAGCCAACAAACCGTCGGGACAGGGGGTGAGACCCAGTACTTC CASSQQTVGTGGETQYF
TRBJ1-5 TRBV7-2 TRBD1 NA TGTGCCAGCAGCTTGGACAGGTTGTTTCAGCCCCAGCATTTT CASSLDRLFQPQHF
TRBJ1-1 TRBV5-1 NA many TGCGCCAGCAGCTTAGGGACCCAGAACACTGAAGCTTTCTTT CASSLGTQNTEAFF
TRBJ2-7 TRBV7-2 TRBD2 few TGTGCCAGCAGGAGTCGCGCGGGGGGTTGGGACGAGCAGTACTTC CASRSRAGGWDEQYF
TRBJ1-1 TRBV12-3/TRBV12-4 NA many TGTGCCAGCAGTTTTCACGGGCAGACTGAAGCTTTCTTT CASSFHGQTEAFF
TRBJ1-2 TRBV27 NA many TGTGCCAGCAGTTATACGGGAGGTAATGGCTACACCTTC CASSYTGGNGYTF
TRBJ1-4 TRBV20-1 NA few TGCAGTGCTAGAGATCGGGTCGGACAGTCTAATGAAAAACTGTTTTTT CSARDRVGQSNEKLFF
TRBJ2-5 TRBV6-5 TRBD1 many TGTGCCAGCAGTCACGGACAGGTCCGGGAGACCCAGTACTTC CASSHGQVRETQYF
TRBJ2-5 TRBV5-4 NA many TGTGCCAGCAGCTTGGATGCCCCCAAGGGTCGGGAGACCCAGTACTTC CASSLDAPKGRETQYF
TRBJ2-3 TRBV9 TRBD2 few TGTGCCAGCAGCACTCCTGGGACTAGCGGCCTCACAGATACGCAGTATTTT CASSTPGTSGLTDTQYF
TRBJ2-1 TRBV4-3 NA many TGCGCCAGCAGCCAAGGGTATGAGCAGTTCTTC CASSQGYEQFF
TRBJ1-6 TRBV12-3/TRBV12-4 NA many TGTGCCAGCAGTTTAGGGGACCTTAATTCACCCCTCCACTTT CASSLGDLNSPLHF
TRBJ2-6 TRBV7-9 NA few TGTGCCAGCAGCGCGCACATGGTCTCTGGGGCCAACGTCCTGACTTTC CASSAHMVSGANVLTF
TRBJ2-1 TRBV20-1 NA many TGCAGTGCTAATGACCTAAGCTCCTACAATGAGCAGTTCTTC CSANDLSSYNEQFF
TRBJ2-1 TRBV7-2 NA many TGTGCCAGCAGCTTGGTGTCCGAGGGAAACGAGCAGTTCTTC CASSLVSEGNEQFF
TRBJ1-2 TRBV20-1 NA many TGCAGTGCTAGGCGGGAATTGGGCTATGGCTACACCTTC CSARRELGYGYTF